This T cell receptor beta chain appears in the sequencing data of a study of post-analysis software for immune sequencing data. Study-level information: Progressive-relapsing, secondary progressive and relapsing-remitting multiple sclerosis were among the disease courses included. Study-level points and caveats: Roughly five TRBV segments, including TRBV5-6, TRBV5-1 and TRBV20-1, were more frequent in patients than controls.

TCR beta cDNA libraries had unique molecular identifiers. One entry per CDR3 protein, called by TCRdb with MiXCR from the PCR reads. The sample has hundreds of thousands of distinct CDR3 sequences; roughly 45% are singletons. In this sample, this clonotype turned up many times. Antigen unknown. This CDR3 region has 12 residues. Trimming removed 6 bases at V and 4 bases at J, with 10 bases between. Germline-derived CDR1 and CDR2 are DFQATT and SNEGSKA (reference sequence). The sequence came from a girl aged 10-17 years with multiple sclerosis. The source material was blood. This chain connects TRBV20-1 to TRBJ2-1; D is tentatively TRBD1 or TRBD2 (5 bases each). In DNA, the CDR3 is TGCAGTGCGGGGGAGAGATACAATGAGCAGTTCTTC. Protein sequence: CSAGERYNEQFF.